The clone carrying this T cell receptor beta chain was counted a few times. The protocol was immunoSEQ multiplex PCR, while the TCRdb copy is restricted to in-frame clones and leaves out a portion. The repertoire holds roughly 76,000 clones, more than 85% seen once, with roughly 1.3% in the top ten. The source of the sample is a study of control samples from healthy donors and cancer patients. The CDR3 sequence is 17 residues long. Deletions cut 2 bases from V and 4 bases from J, with 21 bases between. Germline assignment: CDR1 SGHRS and CDR2 YFSETQ. Source material: PBMCs. The TCR comes from a woman aged 40 to 50 with lung cancer. The chain joins TRBV5-1 to TRBJ1-2, with D possibly TRBD1 on 6 matching bases. The CDR3 region has the DNA TGCGCCAGCAGCTTAATTAGGGGGGCGACACAGGGCTATGGCTACACCTTC. Its protein product is CASSLIRGATQGYGYTF.